These T cell receptor beta chains were read from a single sample in a study of CD8+ T cells in alopecia areata. The assay was immunoSEQ multiplex PCR, and TCRdb's table has in-frame clones only and misses some. Counted here are roughly 250,000 clones, 60% occurring once; the ten biggest clones make up 0.75% to 0.95%. Specimen: CD4+ T cells sorted from blood, collected at roughly week 53, from a patient treated with tofacitinib. The receptors derive from a human donor with alopecia areata. Each CDR3 is given with its conserved first and last residue. The order of the fields is J gene, V gene, clone size, D gene, CDR3 protein, CDR3 DNA. The D gene is left open where the match is weak. Clone size is given for some rows only: seen once, a few or many times, or a class if the clone is expanded.

>TRBJ2-3|TRBV19|.|.
CASSPYTDTQYF
TGTGCCAGTAGCCCCTACACAGATACGCAGTATTTT
>TRBJ2-7|TRBV14|.|TRBD1
CASSQGPGQVGFEQYF
TGTGCCAGCAGCCAAGGACCGGGACAGGTGGGATTCGAGCAGTACTTC
>TRBJ2-7|TRBV6-5|.|TRBD1
CASSYSGTGVYEQYF
TGTGCCAGCAGTTACTCCGGGACAGGGGTTTACGAGCAGTACTTC
>TRBJ1-2|TRBV19|.|.
CASTPPGIYGYTF
TGTGCCAGTACTCCTCCGGGGATCTATGGCTACACCTTC
>TRBJ2-1|TRBV6-6|.|.
CASSYPARGADNEQFF
TGTGCCAGCAGTTACCCTGCCCGGGGGGCTGACAATGAGCAGTTCTTC
>TRBJ1-6|TRBV7-2|.|.
CASSLTYSPLHF
TGTGCCAGCAGCCTAACGTATTCACCCCTCCACTTT
>TRBJ1-6|TRBV2|once|.
CASSSPGVYNSPLHF
TGTGCCAGCAGTTCCCCAGGGGTATATAATTCACCCCTCCACTTT
>TRBJ1-2|TRBV25-1|.|.
CASFRRDYGYTF
TGTGCCAGCTTCAGAAGGGACTATGGCTACACCTTC
>TRBJ2-2|TRBV19|.|.
CASSIRDTPTDTGELFF
TGTGCCAGTAGTATCCGGGACACGCCGACCGACACCGGGGAGCTGTTTTTT
>TRBJ1-1|TRBV5-6|.|.
CASSLVLGGEAFF
TGTGCCAGCAGCTTGGTTTTGGGGGGTGAAGCTTTCTTT
>TRBJ1-6|TRBV5-6|.|.
CASSLGGISPLHF
TGTGCCAGCAGCTTGGGTGGGATTTCACCCCTCCACTTT
>TRBJ1-6|TRBV5-1|.|TRBD1
CASSLTPPGGNSPLHF
TGCGCCAGCAGCTTGACCCCGCCAGGGGGTAATTCACCCCTCCACTTT
>TRBJ2-1|TRBV29-1|.|.
CSVVGGSGSNEQFF
TGCAGCGTTGTAGGTGGCAGTGGATCCAATGAGCAGTTCTTC
>TRBJ2-7|TRBV7-9|.|.
CASSPSLSYEQYF
TGTGCCAGCAGCCCTTCGTTGAGCTACGAGCAGTACTTC
>TRBJ2-1|TRBV9|.|.
CASSAAGDSYNEQFF
TGTGCCAGCAGCGCCGCCGGGGACTCCTACAATGAGCAGTTCTTC
>TRBJ1-5|TRBV2|.|.
CASTSNSEDQPQHF
TGTGCCAGCACTTCAAACAGCGAAGATCAGCCCCAGCATTTT
>TRBJ1-2|TRBV9|.|.
CASSVWGGNYGYTF
TGTGCCAGCAGCGTGTGGGGGGGCAACTATGGCTACACCTTC
>TRBJ1-5|TRBV5-6|.|.
CASSLAGGRQPQHF
TGTGCCAGCAGCTTGGCTGGAGGGCGTCAGCCCCAGCATTTT
>TRBJ1-1|TRBV14|many|.
CASSQVSWTAEAFF
TGTGCCAGCAGCCAAGTAAGTTGGACCGCTGAAGCTTTCTTT
>TRBJ1-1|TRBV30|.|.
CAWIQGLAFF
TGTGCCTGGATTCAGGGTTTAGCTTTCTTT
>TRBJ1-1|TRBV29-1|.|.
CSVGVLQGAGEAFF
TGCAGCGTTGGGGTGTTGCAGGGAGCCGGAGAAGCTTTCTTT
>TRBJ1-1|TRBV13|.|.
CASSLTGNTEAFF
TGTGCCAGCAGCTTAACAGGGAACACTGAAGCTTTCTTT
>TRBJ2-3|TRBV19|.|TRBD2
CASSMVSGGPRRKTDTQYF
TGTGCCAGTAGTATGGTTAGCGGGGGGCCTCGGCGGAAGACAGATACGCAGTATTTT
>TRBJ2-5|TRBV6-5|.|TRBD1
CASSYRGQVSETQYF
TGTGCCAGCAGTTACCGAGGACAGGTTTCGGAGACCCAGTACTTC
>TRBJ1-1|TRBV7-9|.|.
CASSLQGWNTEAFF
TGTGCCAGCAGCTTACAGGGTTGGAACACTGAAGCTTTCTTT
>TRBJ1-6|TRBV10-3|.|.
CAISGTGNSPLHF
TGTGCCATCAGTGGGACGGGAAATTCACCCCTCCACTTT
>TRBJ2-7|TRBV27|once|.
CASSLRRFYEQYF
TGTGCCAGCAGTTTACGCCGTTTCTACGAGCAGTACTTC
>TRBJ2-1|TRBV12-5|once|.
CASGLADGTLGNEQFF
TGTGCTAGTGGTTTGGCCGACGGGACCCTTGGGAATGAGCAGTTCTTC
>TRBJ2-2|TRBV15|once|.
CATSRGNTGELFF
TGTGCCACCAGCCGGGGGAACACCGGGGAGCTGTTTTTT
>TRBJ2-1|TRBV15|.|.
CATARGPFSYNEQFF
TGTGCCACCGCCCGGGGGCCCTTCTCCTACAATGAGCAGTTCTTC
>TRBJ2-7|TRBV2|few|TRBD1
CASSAQGTGLSYEQYF
TGTGCCAGCAGTGCCCAAGGGACAGGACTCTCCTACGAGCAGTACTTC
>TRBJ2-3|TRBV27|.|TRBD2
CASSLSRGDTDTQYF
TGTGCCAGCAGTTTGTCTCGGGGGGACACAGATACGCAGTATTTT
>TRBJ2-7|TRBV4-2|.|.
CASSRDLTASYEQYF
TGTGCCAGCAGCCGAGATTTGACAGCTTCCTACGAGCAGTACTTC
>TRBJ1-1|TRBV6-5|.|.
CASGIRGAQAFF
TGTGCCAGCGGCATCCGGGGGGCTCAGGCTTTCTTT
>TRBJ2-7|TRBV15|.|TRBD2
CATSPQSGGIGEQYF
TGTGCCACCTCCCCCCAAAGCGGGGGCATCGGGGAGCAGTACTTC
>TRBJ1-2|TRBV19|.|.
CASSPQSNNYGYTF
TGTGCCAGTAGTCCTCAGTCCAATAACTATGGCTACACCTTC
>TRBJ1-6|TRBV27|.|TRBD1
CASSRDREQSPLHF
TGTGCCAGCAGTCGAGACAGGGAACAGTCACCCCTCCACTTT
>TRBJ1-1|TRBV29-1|few|.
CSVDGGPNTEAFF
TGCAGCGTTGACGGGGGGCCGAACACTGAAGCTTTCTTT
>TRBJ2-1|TRBV10-2|.|TRBD2
CASRMVLAGRYNEQFF
TGCGCCAGCAGAATGGTTTTAGCGGGGAGGTACAATGAGCAGTTCTTC
>TRBJ2-3|TRBV11-3|.|.
CASTPPCTDTQYF
TGTGCCAGCACCCCACCCTGCACAGATACGCAGTATTTT
>TRBJ1-2|TRBV7-8|.|.
CASSLELGPNYGYTF
TGTGCCAGCAGCTTAGAACTGGGGCCCAACTATGGCTACACCTTC
>TRBJ2-1|TRBV2|.|.
CASRLQTEQFF
TGTGCCAGCAGGCTCCAGACGGAGCAGTTCTTC
>TRBJ2-5|TRBV7-8|many|TRBD1
CASSSQTGQGGETQYF
TGTGCCAGCAGCTCCCAAACCGGACAGGGAGGAGAGACCCAGTACTTC
>TRBJ2-5|TRBV2|few|.
CASSLRFEETQYF
TGTGCCAGCAGTTTACGGTTTGAGGAGACCCAGTACTTC
>TRBJ2-7|TRBV30|.|.
CASRDGSSYEQYF
TGTGCCTCCCGGGACGGGAGCTCCTACGAGCAGTACTTC